One and the same sample provided the 28 T cell receptor beta chains below, sequenced in a study of neurological immune-mediated disorders. TCRdb reprocessed the 5' RACE reads with MiXCR, giving one entry per CDR3 protein. The table shows about 66,000 distinct CDR3 sequences, with approximately 5.2% occurring only once. Sequencing was done on a sample of PBMCs. These receptors all stem from a woman under 40 with multiple sclerosis.

This clonotype was seen ten or more times. The gene calls are TRBV20-1 and TRBJ2-3; no clear D. Trimming removed 4 bases at V and 6 bases at J, with 5 bases between. From germline, CDR1 is DFQATT and CDR2 SNEGSKA (reference sequence). CDR3 length: 10 amino acids. This CDR3 is CSAKRDTQYF. Here the CDR3 DNA reads TGCAGTGCTAAGAGGGATACGCAGTATTTT.

Many counts were recorded for this clonotype. The genes are TRBV30 and TRBJ1-2; possible D gene TRBD1, 6 bases. Per the germline V gene, CDR1 is GTSNPN and CDR2 is SVGIG (reference sequence). V lost 0 bases to trimming and J lost 7 bases, with 15 bases between them. This CDR3 contains 14 residues. The CDR3: CAWSVNRDLGGYTF. Written as DNA, the CDR3 is TGTGCCTGGAGTGTAAACAGGGATCTGGGTGGCTACACCTTC.

This clonotype was counted many times. The chain links TRBV5-1 to TRBJ2-5, with 11 bases identical to TRBD1. Trimming cost V 4 bases and J 5 bases; bases outside gene matches: 10. Germline CDR1 is SGHRS and CDR2 is YFSETQ. CDR3 length equals 16 residues. CDR3 loop: CASSTVRGQGAETQYF. In nucleotides, the CDR3 is TGCGCCAGCAGCACAGTCCGCGGACAGGGGGCCGAGACCCAGTACTTC. Looking up the rest from reference TRBV5-1 and TRBJ2-5 gives the full variable domain: KAGVTQTPRYLIKTRGQQVTLSCSPISGHRSVSWYQQTPGQGLQFLFEYFSETQRNKGNFPGRFSGRQFSNSRSEMNVSTLELGDSALYLCASSTVRGQGAETQYFGPGTRLLVL.

At least ten counts were recorded for this clonotype. This rearrangement joins TRBV4-2 to TRBJ2-5, with TRBD2 identical over 10 bases. This CDR3 has 18 amino acids. Germline V gene lookup returns CDR1 LGHNA and CDR2 YNFKEQ. The V segment lost 0 bases and the J segment 9 bases; nucleotides outside the gene matches: 16. The CDR3 DNA follows: TGTGCCAGCAGCCAAGATCGTTATGAAGCGGGGGGGCCAGGGGCCCAGTACTTC. Amino acid sequence: CASSQDRYEAGGPGAQYF.

Many counts were recorded for this clonotype. The chain couples TRBV7-6 to TRBJ2-7, with D uncertain. This CDR3 region has 14 residues. The germline V gene has CDR1 SGHVS and CDR2 FNYEAQ. The V gene lost 0 bases and the J gene lost 2 bases, with 8 bases spanning the gap. The CDR3 region is CASSLAGSTYEQYF. In nucleotides, the CDR3 is TGTGCCAGCAGCTTAGCGGGCAGTACCTACGAGCAGTACTTC.

This clonotype appeared many times. The chain combines TRBV7-9 with TRBJ1-5; D ambiguous. Trimming took 4 bases from V and 7 from J, leaving 8 bases between them. Germline CDR1 is SEHNR and CDR2 is FQNEAQ (reference sequence). This CDR3 has 12 amino acids. CDR3 DNA: TGTGCCAGCAGCTCGAACGAGCAGCCCCAGCATTTT. Translated, it gives CASSSNEQPQHF.

The chain combines TRBV3-1 with TRBJ1-6, with D hard to call. The V gene's germline CDR1 is LGHDT and CDR2 YNNKEL (reference sequence). This CDR3 is built from 13 residues. V was pared by 1 base and J by 6 bases, with 4 bases between. The DNA of the CDR3 is TGTGCCAGCAGCCAAGGGGTTAATTCACCCCTCCACTTT. It translates to CASSQGVNSPLHF.

This clonotype has at least ten counts. This sequence joins TRBV20-1 and TRBJ2-3, with TRBD2 matching over 10 bases. This CDR3 has 15 amino acids. Unmatched junction bases numbered 7, after V lost 5 bases and J lost 2 bases. CDR1 is DFQATT and CDR2 is SNEGSKA in the germline V gene (reference sequence). CDR3 sequence reads: CSAWTSGGITDTQYF. The DNA of the CDR3 is TGCAGTGCTTGGACTAGCGGAGGGATCACAGATACGCAGTATTTT.

This clonotype was recorded at least ten times. The gene calls are TRBV12-3 or TRBV12-4 and TRBJ2-4; D tentatively fits TRBD1 or TRBD2 (6 bases each). The CDR3 loop spans 16 amino acids. V lost 5 bases, J lost 6 bases, and 20 bases lay in between. The CDR3, as DNA: TGTGCCAGCAGTCCACCCGGAGGGGGAAAGAGAAACATTCAGTACTTC. This sequence encodes CASSPPGGGKRNIQYF.

This clonotype was seen ten or more times. The chain is built from TRBV6-6 and TRBJ2-5; no firm D call. The ends were cut back, 5 bases at V and 3 bases at J, with 10 bases in the middle. This CDR3 contains 13 residues. From germline, CDR1 is MNHNY and CDR2 SVGAGI (reference sequence). The CDR3 DNA is TGTGCCAGCAGTCTAGATTTTAAAGAGACCCAGTACTTC. Amino acid sequence: CASSLDFKETQYF.

This clonotype was counted many times. This CDR3 is CASSYRVQQYF. The CDR3 DNA reads TGTGCCAGCAGTTACAGGGTTCAGCAGTACTTC. The V call is TRBV2, the J call TRBJ2-7; D is perhaps TRBD1 (6 bases). Germline assignment: CDR1 SNHLY and CDR2 FYNNEI. Trimming left V 5 bases short and J 8 bases short, with 10 bases between. There are 11 residues in the CDR3.

There are many counts of this clonotype. The rearrangement links TRBV5-1 to TRBJ1-6; 8 nucleotides line up with TRBD1. Germline CDR1 reads SGHRS; CDR2 reads YFSETQ. The CDR3 is 15 residues long. J lost 2 bases, V lost 6 bases, and 4 bases had no gene match. The CDR3 loop reads CASTTGGTYNSPLHF. CDR3 DNA: TGCGCCAGCACCACAGGGGGTACCTATAATTCACCCCTCCACTTT.

This clonotype was detected ten times or more. The CDR3 nucleotides are TGCAGTGCGCCCCCCGATGGGGCGGATACGCAGTATTTT. Its translation is CSAPPDGADTQYF. The chain couples TRBV20-1 to TRBJ2-3, with D possibly matching TRBD1 (5 bases). The CDR3 spans 13 residues. Germline values: CDR1 DFQATT, CDR2 SNEGSKA (reference sequence). V was trimmed by 6 bases and J by 6 bases, leaving 16 bases between them.

In this sample, this clonotype turned up many times. This chain uses TRBV7-2 with TRBJ1-4; TRBD1 matches 10 bases. After removal of 2 bases from V and 6 bases from J, the junction contained 3 bases not matched to a gene. The CDR3 sequence is 15 residues long. The germline CDR1 and CDR2 sequences are SGHTA and FQGNSA. In DNA form, the CDR3 reads TGTGCCAGCAGCTTAAAGACAGGGGGCTATGAAAAACTGTTTTTT. Translated: CASSLKTGGYEKLFF.

This clonotype was seen a handful of times. The chain couples TRBV5-1 to TRBJ1-1, with TRBD1 as a possible D gene (5 bases). Between the trimmed V and J ends, which lost 0 bases and 0 bases, there was a span of 9 bases. The CDR3 sequence is 15 residues long. Per germline, CDR1 SGHRS and CDR2 YFSETQ. CDR3 sequence reads: CASSLGQLMNTEAFF. The CDR3 DNA sequence: TGCGCCAGCAGCTTGGGACAGCTAATGAACACTGAAGCTTTCTTT.

This clonotype was observed many times. The chain uses TRBV3-1 and TRBJ2-1; D is possibly TRBD2 (6 bases). Germline values: CDR1 LGHDT, CDR2 YNNKEL (reference sequence). This CDR3 has 12 amino acids. The V gene lost 3 bases and the J gene lost 13 bases, with 13 bases spanning the gap. The CDR3 is CASSHDRGNQFF. For the CDR3, the DNA is TGTGCCAGCAGCCATGATCGGGGGAATCAGTTCTTC.

This clonotype was recorded at least ten times. The DNA for the CDR3 is TGTGCCAGCAGTTTGGGACAGCTAGGCTACACCTTC. It codes for CASSLGQLGYTF. The chain combines TRBV12-3 or TRBV12-4 with TRBJ1-2; TRBD1 aligns across 7 bases. V lost 3 bases, J lost 8 bases, and 3 bases stayed unmatched. The CDR3 is made up of 12 amino acids.

This clonotype was detected many times. The chain recombines TRBV6-6 with TRBJ1-5, with TRBD1 matching over 7 bases. The trim removed 6 bases at V and 0 bases at J, leaving 11 bases unmatched. The CDR3 runs to 17 residues. Germline CDR1 reads MNHNY; CDR2 reads SVGAGI (reference sequence). As DNA, the CDR3 is TGTGCCAGCAGCCCCGGGACAGACATCTATAGCAATCAGCCCCAGCATTTT. It encodes CASSPGTDIYSNQPQHF.

This clonotype was counted ten times or more. This chain links TRBV7-9 with TRBJ2-1; D ambiguous. The CDR3 runs to 16 residues. Trimming pared 4 bases from V and 0 bases from J, leaving 13 bases between. Per germline, CDR1 SEHNR and CDR2 FQNEAQ (reference sequence). DNA of the CDR3: TGTGCCAGCAGCTCCCTCAGTGGAAGCTCCTACAATGAGCAGTTCTTC. Its translation: CASSSLSGSSYNEQFF.

This clonotype was found many times. V usage is TRBV20-1 and J usage is TRBJ1-1, with 7 bases matching TRBD1. CDR3 length: 15 residues. V lost 3 bases to trimming and J lost 6 bases; unmatched junction nucleotides: 13. Germline V gene lookup returns CDR1 DFQATT and CDR2 SNEGSKA (reference sequence). This CDR3 reads CSARPKKGGQAEAFF. The CDR3 nucleotides read TGCAGTGCTAGGCCTAAGAAGGGCGGACAGGCTGAAGCTTTCTTT.

This clonotype showed up many times. The chain has TRBV2 and TRBJ2-3; the D call may be TRBD1 or TRBD2 (5 bases each). This CDR3 is 18 amino acids long. The V end lost 3 bases, the J end lost 0 bases, and 19 bases lay between the germline ends. CDR1 is SNHLY, CDR2 FYNNEI, per germline. CDR3: CASSDEPSRVVSTDTQYF. The CDR3 DNA follows: TGTGCCAGCAGTGACGAGCCTAGCAGGGTGGTTAGCACAGATACGCAGTATTTT.

This clonotype was detected many times. V gene TRBV5-6 combines with J gene TRBJ2-7; TRBD1 agrees at 8 bases. This CDR3 is built from 14 residues. V was clipped by 6 bases and J by 6 bases; unmatched bases: 11. Germline V gene sequence: CDR1 SGHDT, CDR2 YYEEEE. The CDR3 bases are TGTGCCAGCATCCAGGGGGCTAATTCGGGCGAGCAGTACTTC. It translates to CASIQGANSGEQYF. Filled out from reference TRBV5-6 and TRBJ2-7, the complete variable domain reads DAGVTQSPTHLIKTRGQQVTLRCSPKSGHDTVSWYQQALGQGPQFIFQYYEEEERQRGNFPDRFSGHQFPNYSSELNVNALLLGDSALYLCASIQGANSGEQYFGPGTRLTVT.

The table lists this clonotype with a few counts. The chain employs TRBV20-1 and TRBJ1-2; D is perhaps TRBD1 (6 bases). Germline loops: CDR1 DFQATT, CDR2 SNEGSKA (reference sequence). The length of the CDR3 is 14 residues. Trimming removed 3 bases from V and 4 bases from J, with 15 bases in between. The CDR3 DNA is TGCAGTGCTAGGAAGACAGGATCTTCCTATGGCTACACCTTC. Translation gives CSARKTGSSYGYTF.

This clonotype was recorded at least ten times. The chain links TRBV29-1 to TRBJ2-7, with a weak D call TRBD2 (5 bases). The germline gives CDR1 SQVTM, CDR2 ANQGSEA. The ends were cut back, 5 bases at V and 0 bases at J, with 8 bases in the middle. The CDR3 covers 12 residues. The CDR3 here is CSVSGVSYEQYF. The CDR3, as DNA: TGCAGCGTTTCCGGGGTCTCCTACGAGCAGTACTTC.

This clonotype was detected many times. The chain carries TRBV7-9 and TRBJ1-3; no clear D gene. Germline V gene lookup returns CDR1 SEHNR and CDR2 FQNEAQ (reference sequence). V lost 0 bases and J lost 5, with 8 bases in between. The CDR3 loop spans 14 amino acids. The CDR3 reads CASSLASVRNTIYF. The CDR3 nucleotides read TGTGCCAGCAGCTTAGCGAGCGTGAGAAACACCATATATTTT.

The table lists this clonotype with many counts. The chain couples TRBV14 to TRBJ1-1; 7 bases fit TRBD1. CDR3 length: 13 residues. Per the germline V gene, CDR1 is SGHDN and CDR2 is FVKESK. With 4 bases clipped from V and 5 bases from J, the junction kept 4 bases outside the gene matches. CDR3: CASSRQGVTEAFF. CDR3 bases: TGTGCCAGCAGCCGACAGGGCGTTACTGAAGCTTTCTTT.

In this sample, this clonotype turned up a few times. A junction boundary mismatches the germline segment, possibly from a read error. The J gene is TRBJ1-5, the V gene TRBV5-1; 10 bases align to TRBD1. The CDR3 covers 15 residues. Germline assignment: CDR1 SGHRS and CDR2 YFSETQ. The CDR3 protein is CASSWGQGRDQPQNF. The CDR3 DNA reads as TGCGCCAGCAGTTGGGGACAGGGGCGGGATCAGCCCCAGAATTTT.

The rearrangement joins TRBV7-2 to TRBJ1-2, with a weak D call TRBD1 (6 bases). Germline lookup yields CDR1 SGHTA and CDR2 FQGNSA. The CDR3 extends over 15 amino acids. Trimming took 1 base from V and 4 from J, leaving 13 bases between them. This CDR3 reads CASSLVSGESYGYTF. The CDR3 coding sequence is TGTGCCAGCAGCTTAGTTTCAGGGGAGTCCTATGGCTACACCTTC.